The rows below give T cell receptor beta chains drawn from one sample of a study of shared clonotypes between healthy human individuals. TCRdb keeps only in-frame clones here, not all; method: immunoSEQ multiplex PCR. The data contain 550,000 to 750,000 clones, 92% of them seen just once; the ten biggest clones take up 20% to 25%. Sequencing used naive CD8+ T cells sorted from blood. The receptor source for this set is a man aged 25-45 years in good health. Each CDR3 is given with its conserved first and last residue. A D gene is named only where the DNA matches it firmly.

d_call,j_call,v_call,cdr3_aa
-,TRBJ2-7,TRBV16,CASSLPGASEQYF
-,TRBJ1-5,TRBV5-5,CASSPSPTQPQHF
-,TRBJ2-1,TRBV1,CTSSQEGPGTSGSHNEQFF
-,TRBJ2-3,TRBV7-9,CASNPAGVRTDTQYF
-,TRBJ2-1,TRBV28,CASSLTSSYNEQFF
TRBD2,TRBJ2-3,TRBV5-1,CASDSGGYTDTQYF
TRBD1,TRBJ2-5,TRBV29-1,CSVEIRGQGETQYF
TRBD1,TRBJ2-1,TRBV5-1,CASSPVRDRGEDEQFF
TRBD2,TRBJ2-3,TRBV4-3,CASSFQLAGSSDTQYF
TRBD1,TRBJ2-7,TRBV13,CASSANRDSTYEQYF
-,TRBJ2-1,TRBV23-1,CASSQSPPGRYLAEQFF
-,TRBJ1-2,TRBV7-9,CASSFFDEGIDYGYTF
-,TRBJ2-7,TRBV14,CASSYGQSHYYEQYF
-,TRBJ1-2,TRBV21-1,CASTRDWTGGTAVEYLGYGYTF
-,TRBJ1-5,TRBV6-1,CASSEVKGSNQPQHF
-,TRBJ2-1,TRBV4-3,CASSQRLYNEQFF
TRBD2,TRBJ2-1,TRBV6-5,CASSYFSGSTNEQFF
TRBD2,TRBJ2-7,TRBV11-2,CASSLLAGGYDEQYF
TRBD1,TRBJ2-5,TRBV7-9,CASSPRDRGQETQYF
-,TRBJ1-1,TRBV4-1,CASSPELGSTEAFF
TRBD1,TRBJ2-2,TRBV29-1,CSVDGDRDGNTGELFF
-,TRBJ2-2,TRBV27,CASSFALTGELFF
-,TRBJ1-1,TRBV19,CASTVDGGAVTEAFF
-,TRBJ2-7,TRBV6-6,CASRDSSYEQYF
TRBD1,TRBJ2-7,TRBV27,CASTGQGDTNQYF
-,TRBJ2-1,TRBV7-6,CASTTDVPSSYNEQFF
TRBD1,TRBJ1-5,TRBV27,CASRPGQRNQPQHF